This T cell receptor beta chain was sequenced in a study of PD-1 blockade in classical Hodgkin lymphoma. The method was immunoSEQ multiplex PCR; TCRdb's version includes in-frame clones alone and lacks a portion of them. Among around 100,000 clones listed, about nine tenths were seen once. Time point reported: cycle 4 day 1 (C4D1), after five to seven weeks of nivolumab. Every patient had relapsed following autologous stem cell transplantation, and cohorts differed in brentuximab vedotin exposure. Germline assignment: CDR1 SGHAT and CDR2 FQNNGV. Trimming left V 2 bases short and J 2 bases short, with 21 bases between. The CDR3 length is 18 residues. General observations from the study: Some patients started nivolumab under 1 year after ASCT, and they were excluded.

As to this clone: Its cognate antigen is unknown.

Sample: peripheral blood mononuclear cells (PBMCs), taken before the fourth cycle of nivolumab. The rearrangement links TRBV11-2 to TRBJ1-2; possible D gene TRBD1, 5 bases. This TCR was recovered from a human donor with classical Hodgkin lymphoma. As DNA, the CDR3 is TGTGCCAGCAGCTTACTCGGCAGGGCTGAAGCGAGGAACTATGGCTACACCTTC. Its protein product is CASSLLGRAEARNYGYTF. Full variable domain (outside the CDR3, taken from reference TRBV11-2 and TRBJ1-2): EAGVAQSPRYKIIEKRQSVAFWCNPISGHATLYWYQQILGQGPKLLIQFQNNGVVDDSQLPKDRFSAERLKGVDSTLKIQPAKLEDSAVYLCASSLLGRAEARNYGYTFGSGTRLTVV.